The sample holds many counts of the clone carrying this T cell receptor beta chain. CD8+CD57+ cell expansion, shown by flow cytometry, had occurred in the patients selected for sequencing. Germline CDR1 is MNHNS and CDR2 is SASEGT. The CDR3 loop spans 13 amino acids. Trimming removed 8 bases at V and 1 base at J, with 11 bases between. The sample comes from a study of CD8+CD57+ T cells in acquired aplastic anemia. About the research overall: DNA recovered from sorted CD4+ and CD8+ cells had a mean of 3.2 ug.

Genomic DNA was employed as the template in profiling TCR beta VDJ and CDR3. TCRdb called the reads again in MiXCR, with one record for every CDR3 protein. Of 150,000 to 200,000 distinct CDR3 sequences in the sample, roughly half were seen once. The rearrangement uses TRBV6-1 and TRBJ1-1; D is unclear. This receptor was identified in a human donor with aplastic anemia. Sequencing was carried out using sorted CD4+, CD8+, or CD8+CD57+ T cells (not recorded which) from PBMCs. The CDR3 DNA reads TGTGCCAGCTGTACGGCCTCGAACACTGAAGCTTTCTTT. Amino acid sequence: CASCTASNTEAFF.